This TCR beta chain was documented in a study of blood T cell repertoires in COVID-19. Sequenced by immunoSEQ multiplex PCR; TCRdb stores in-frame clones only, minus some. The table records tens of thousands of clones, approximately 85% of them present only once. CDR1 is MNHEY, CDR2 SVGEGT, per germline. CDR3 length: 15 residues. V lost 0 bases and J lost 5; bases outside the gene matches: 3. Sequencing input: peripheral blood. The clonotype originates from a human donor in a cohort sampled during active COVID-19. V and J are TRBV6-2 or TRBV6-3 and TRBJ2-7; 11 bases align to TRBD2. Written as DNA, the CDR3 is TGTGCCAGCAGTTACTCACTAGCGGGAGTACACGAGCAGTACTTC. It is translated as CASSYSLAGVHEQYF.